This is a list of T cell receptor beta chains from one sample in a study of early T cells in non-severe SARS-CoV-2 infection. One entry per CDR3 protein, called by TCRdb with MiXCR from the 5' RACE reads. The sample includes about 66,000 distinct CDR3 sequences, around 20% of them seen just once. Sequenced here: whole blood, sampled at baseline. The origin of the receptors is an adult who was a healthcare worker with PCR-confirmed SARS-CoV-2 infection or an uninfected control (not recorded which). The CDR3 runs from the conserved cysteine through the conserved F or W. The D gene is left open where the match is weak. Clone size, where shown, is once, few, many, or a class for clones that have expanded.

D: .
length: 16
size: many
J: TRBJ2-2
V: TRBV7-3
DNA: TGTGCCAGCAGCTTATCGTCAGGGAACTCGAACGGGGAGCTGTTTTTT
CDR3: CASSLSSGNSNGELFF

D: .
length: 15
size: few
J: TRBJ1-1
V: TRBV18
DNA: TGTGCCAGCTCACCGGTCCCTCTGTCGAACACTGAAGCTTTCTTT
CDR3: CASSPVPLSNTEAFF

D: TRBD1
length: 15
size: .
J: TRBJ2-1
V: TRBV20-1
DNA: TGCAGTGCGCAGATCCCAGGGGGCCCCTACAATGAGCAGTTCTTC
CDR3: CSAQIPGGPYNEQFF

D: TRBD2
length: 17
size: few
J: TRBJ2-2
V: TRBV12-3/TRBV12-4
DNA: TGTGCCAGCAGTCAAAGAGGACTAGTAGTGAACACCGGGGAGCTGTTTTTT
CDR3: CASSQRGLVVNTGELFF

D: .
length: 12
size: few
J: TRBJ2-7
V: TRBV30
DNA: TGTGCCTGGAGCGACAACTCCTACGAGCAGTACTTC
CDR3: CAWSDNSYEQYF

D: .
length: 12
size: few
J: TRBJ2-4
V: TRBV13
DNA: TGTGCCAGCAGCTTAGTCCCGAGGGGCCAGTACTTC
CDR3: CASSLVPRGQYF

D: .
length: 14
size: .
J: TRBJ1-6
V: TRBV7-9
DNA: TGTGCCAGCAGCCCCGGGCAAAGTAGTTCACCCCTCCACTTT
CDR3: CASSPGQSSSPLHF

D: .
length: 13
size: many
J: TRBJ2-5
V: TRBV7-3
DNA: TGTGCCAGCAGCTTCTCCGTGCAAGAGACCCAGTACTTC
CDR3: CASSFSVQETQYF

D: .
length: 13
size: .
J: TRBJ2-7
V: TRBV29-1
DNA: TGCAGCGCTGGGGCGGGGGCGTTCTACGAGCAGTACTTC
CDR3: CSAGAGAFYEQYF

D: .
length: 14
size: .
J: TRBJ1-2
V: TRBV29-1
DNA: TGCAGCGTTGAAATTACGGGGGTCCCCTATGGCTACACCTTC
CDR3: CSVEITGVPYGYTF

D: .
length: 10
size: .
J: TRBJ1-4
V: TRBV7-9
DNA: TGTGCCAGCAGCTCCGAAAAACTGTTTTTT
CDR3: CASSSEKLFF

D: .
length: 14
size: .
J: TRBJ1-2
V: TRBV7-8
DNA: TGTGCCAGCAGCCTCGACAGGATAAACTATGGCTACACCTTC
CDR3: CASSLDRINYGYTF

D: .
length: 12
size: .
J: TRBJ1-1
V: TRBV20-1
DNA: TGCAGTGCTAGGTTCCAGAACACTGAAGCTTTCTTT
CDR3: CSARFQNTEAFF

D: TRBD1
length: 17
size: few
J: TRBJ1-6
V: TRBV5-1
DNA: TGCGCCAGCAGCAAGGGCCCTGACAGGGCCGGGAATTCACCCCTCCACTTT
CDR3: CASSKGPDRAGNSPLHF

D: .
length: 13
size: few
J: TRBJ1-2
V: TRBV30
DNA: TGTGCCTGGACCAAGGTGGACAGCTATGGCTACACCTTC
CDR3: CAWTKVDSYGYTF

D: .
length: 14
size: few
J: TRBJ1-1
V: TRBV5-1
DNA: TGCGCCAGCAGCTTGGAACAGGGGAACACTGAAGCTTTCTTT
CDR3: CASSLEQGNTEAFF

D: .
length: 14
size: .
J: TRBJ1-6
V: TRBV7-9
DNA: TGTGCCAGCAGCCAGGGTGTTTCGAGGTCACCCCTCCACTTT
CDR3: CASSQGVSRSPLHF

D: .
length: 16
size: .
J: TRBJ2-3
V: TRBV11-2
DNA: TGTGCCAGCAGCTTAGGGGTGAAGGGGGGCACAGATACGCAGTATTTT
CDR3: CASSLGVKGGTDTQYF

D: .
length: 14
size: few
J: TRBJ2-7
V: TRBV7-9
DNA: TGTGCCAGCGGCCCTAAGTTGGCCAACTACGAGCAGTACTTC
CDR3: CASGPKLANYEQYF

D: .
length: 15
size: few
J: TRBJ1-2
V: TRBV27
DNA: TGTGCCAGCAGTCCCCGACACCCTGAGGGGTATGGCTACACCTTC
CDR3: CASSPRHPEGYGYTF

D: .
length: 14
size: few
J: TRBJ2-4
V: TRBV27
DNA: TGTGCCAGCAGTTTACGGGGGGCCAAAAACATTCAGTACTTC
CDR3: CASSLRGAKNIQYF

D: TRBD2
length: 18
size: .
J: TRBJ2-2
V: TRBV7-9
DNA: TGTGCCAGCAGTTCTATAATAGCGGGGGGCCCGAACACCGGGGAGCTGTTTTTT
CDR3: CASSSIIAGGPNTGELFF

D: .
length: 14
size: .
J: TRBJ2-3
V: TRBV20-1
DNA: TGCAGTGCTAGAGACAGGGTAGTTTTAGATACGCAGTATTTT
CDR3: CSARDRVVLDTQYF

D: .
length: 15
size: .
J: TRBJ1-1
V: TRBV12-3/TRBV12-4
DNA: TGTGCCAGCAGTCCCGCGGGCGGGGGGAGCACTGAAGCTTTCTTT
CDR3: CASSPAGGGSTEAFF

D: .
length: 13
size: few
J: TRBJ1-1
V: TRBV7-9
DNA: TGTGCCAGCAGCCTGGCCAGCACCACTGAAGCTTTCTTT
CDR3: CASSLASTTEAFF

D: .
length: 15
size: once
J: TRBJ2-3
V: TRBV10-3
DNA: TGTGCCATCAGGGGTAGATCGGGGGACACAGATACGCAGTATTTT
CDR3: CAIRGRSGDTDTQYF

D: .
length: 13
size: .
J: TRBJ1-1
V: TRBV6-1
DNA: TGTGCCAGCAGTGAAGCTAGGAACACTGAAGCTTTCTTT
CDR3: CASSEARNTEAFF